Shown below are 32 T cell receptor beta chains from a single sample sequenced in a study of blood T cell repertoires in COVID-19. The repertoire was sequenced with immunoSEQ multiplex PCR; TCRdb's copy has only in-frame clones and lacks some. Found here are about 250,000 clones, roughly 83% of them singletons; the top ten hold approximately 30%. What was sequenced was peripheral blood. All receptors derive from a man aged 35 to 55 with acute or convalescent COVID-19.

CDR3 nucleotides: TGCAGTGCTAGTTTCAGCCCAAGGGGCACTGAAGCTTTCTTT. It yields the protein CSASFSPRGTEAFF. The rearrangement uses TRBV20-1 and TRBJ1-1, with D possibly matching TRBD1 (5 bases). Between the trimmed V and J ends, which lost 3 bases and 4 bases, there was a span of 15 bases. This CDR3 region has 14 residues. Germline CDR1 and CDR2: DFQATT and SNEGSKA (reference sequence).

The rearrangement uses TRBV10-1 and TRBJ2-1, with 7 nucleotides matching TRBD1. The CDR3 has 18 amino acids. Germline V gene data show CDR1 as WNHNN and CDR2 as SYGVQD (reference sequence). V lost 4 bases, J lost 3 bases, and 15 bases stayed unmatched. DNA for the CDR3: TGCGCCAGCAGTGGTGGTGGTGTAGGGGGCGCTTTCTACAATGAGCAGTTCTTC. Its protein product is CASSGGGVGGAFYNEQFF.

V gene TRBV18 combines with J gene TRBJ2-1, with TRBD2 identical over 7 bases. The V gene end was trimmed by 0 bases and the J gene end by 5 bases; junction bases not matched to a gene: 13. Germline CDR1 is KGHSH and CDR2 is LQKENI. The CDR3 length is 18 residues. The CDR3 DNA is TGTGCCAGCTCACCACCGCTCGGGACTACCGCCAATAACAATGAGCAGTTCTTC. It yields the protein CASSPPLGTTANNNEQFF.

This chain's CDR3 is CASSYGWRNTEAFF. Written as DNA, the CDR3 is TGTGCCAGCAGTTACGGTTGGAGGAACACTGAAGCTTTCTTT. The chain uses TRBV6-2 or TRBV6-3 and TRBJ1-1; D uncertain. Germline CDR1 is MNHEY and CDR2 is SVGEGT. The V gene lost 2 bases and the J gene lost 1 base, with 8 bases spanning the gap. CDR3 length: 14 amino acids.

This clone was picked up a small number of times. This chain joins TRBV6-2 or TRBV6-3 and TRBJ2-7; 9 positions match TRBD2. Germline lookup yields CDR1 MNHEY and CDR2 SVGEGT. This CDR3 is built from 15 residues. The trim removed 5 bases at V and 4 bases at J, leaving 9 bases unmatched. CDR3 nucleotide sequence: TGTGCCAGCAGTGATCCCGGGACTAGCAATTACGAGCAGTACTTC. Translated, it gives CASSDPGTSNYEQYF.

This chain links TRBV5-4 with TRBJ2-7; D is undetermined. The CDR3 sequence is 11 residues long. Trimming took 4 bases from V and 4 from J, leaving 6 bases between them. Germline V gene lookup returns CDR1 SGHNT and CDR2 YYREEE (reference sequence). CDR3: CASSREYEQYF. Here the CDR3 DNA reads TGTGCCAGCAGCCGAGAATACGAGCAGTACTTC.

This sequence joins TRBV10-3 and TRBJ2-2; a possible D gene is TRBD1 (5 bases). From germline, CDR1 is ENHRY and CDR2 SYGVKD. V was pared by 10 bases and J by 1 base, with 19 bases between. This CDR3 comprises 16 residues. CDR3 residues: CATNIGQGWNTGELFF. In DNA form, the CDR3 reads TGTGCCACCAACATAGGGCAGGGTTGGAACACCGGGGAGCTGTTTTTT.

The chain is built from TRBV27 and TRBJ2-7; D is unclear. Germline values: CDR1 MNHEY, CDR2 SMNVEV (reference sequence). Between the trimmed V and J ends, which lost 4 bases and 3 bases, there was a span of 13 bases. The CDR3 has 14 residues. CDR3 loop: CASSWAPSYYEQYF. As DNA, the CDR3 is TGTGCCAGCAGTTGGGCCCCCTCCTACTACGAGCAGTACTTC.

The chain carries TRBV2 and TRBJ1-1, with TRBD1 as a possible D gene (5 bases). This CDR3 region has 14 residues. The germline V and J ends were trimmed by 6 bases and 7 bases, with 18 bases remaining between them. Germline lookup yields CDR1 SNHLY and CDR2 FYNNEI. The CDR3 protein is CASRTNGAEGEAFF. Here the CDR3 DNA reads TGTGCCAGCAGAACGAACGGGGCGGAGGGTGAAGCTTTCTTT. Variable domain in full (rest from reference TRBV2 and TRBJ1-1): EPEVTQTPSHQVTQMGQEVILRCVPISNHLYFYWYRQILGQKVEFLVSFYNNEISEKSEIFDDQFSVERPDGSNFTLKIRSTKLEDSAMYFCASRTNGAEGEAFFGQGTRLTVV.

The chain combines TRBV7-2 with TRBJ1-2, with D unresolved. The CDR3 spans 15 residues. V dropped 2 bases and J dropped 7 bases, with 17 bases sitting between them. The germline CDR1 and CDR2 sequences are SGHTA and FQGNSA. The CDR3 sequence is CASSLRTGLKGGYTF. CDR3 coding DNA: TGTGCCAGCAGCTTACGGACGGGGTTGAAGGGTGGCTACACCTTC.

The V gene is TRBV6-5, the J gene TRBJ2-5; perhaps TRBD1 as D (6 bases). The CDR3 has 14 amino acids. CDR1 MNHEY and CDR2 SVGAGI come from the germline V gene. Trimming shortened V by 2 bases and J by 1 base, and 8 bases separated the two germline ends. The CDR3 DNA reads as TGTGCCAGCAGTTACACGGACAGCCAAGAGACCCAGTACTTC. Translating it yields CASSYTDSQETQYF.

V gene TRBV3-1 (or the pseudogene TRBV3-2) combines with J gene TRBJ1-3, with a possible D match to TRBD1 (5 bases). The CDR3 contains 14 residues. V shed 0 bases and J shed 3 bases, with 6 bases lying between them. Germline V lookup: CDR1 LGHDT, CDR2 YNNKEL (reference sequence). The CDR3 coding sequence is TGTGCCAGCAGCCAAGAGGGGCGTGGAAACACCATATATTTT. Protein: CASSQEGRGNTIYF.

The rearrangement joins TRBV5-1 to TRBJ2-3; tentative D call: TRBD2 (6 bases). This CDR3 has 14 residues. V lost 0 bases and J 5 bases, leaving 10 bases between the germline ends. Germline lookup yields CDR1 SGHRS and CDR2 YFSETQ. The CDR3 coding sequence is TGCGCCAGCAGCTTGGCGGGAGTGGGAGATACGCAGTATTTT. It is translated as CASSLAGVGDTQYF. The full variable domain, with the rest looked up from reference TRBV5-1 and TRBJ2-3, is KAGVTQTPRYLIKTRGQQVTLSCSPISGHRSVSWYQQTPGQGLQFLFEYFSETQRNKGNFPGRFSGRQFSNSRSEMNVSTLELGDSALYLCASSLAGVGDTQYFGPGTRLTVL.

The chain joins TRBV7-2 to TRBJ2-7, with 13 bases identical to TRBD2. The V and J ends lost 3 bases and 6 bases, in that order; junction bases with no gene match: 8. The CDR3 runs to 16 residues. The germline V gene encodes CDR1 SGHTA and CDR2 FQGNSA. The CDR3 here is CASSFPTSGRRAEQYF. The CDR3 DNA sequence: TGTGCCAGCAGCTTCCCGACTAGCGGGAGGCGCGCCGAGCAGTACTTC.

This clone has just one count. The chain is built from TRBV29-1 and TRBJ1-1, with a weak D call TRBD1 (5 bases). Germline V lookup: CDR1 SQVTM, CDR2 ANQGSEA. Deletions cut 3 bases from V and 1 base from J, with 6 bases between. The CDR3 consists of 12 residues. The CDR3 protein is CSVETANTEAFF. CDR3 coding DNA: TGCAGCGTTGAGACAGCGAACACTGAAGCTTTCTTT.

With respect to this clone: This sample also contains other DNA sequences that code for the same CDR3. This chain joins TRBV30 and TRBJ1-5; tentative D call: TRBD1 (5 bases). The germline V gene encodes CDR1 GTSNPN and CDR2 SVGIG (reference sequence). V was trimmed by 1 base and J by 4 bases, leaving 8 bases between them. The CDR3 contains 13 residues. As DNA, the CDR3 is TGTGCCTGGAGTGGTCAGGGAAATCAGCCCCAGCATTTT. The encoded protein is CAWSGQGNQPQHF.

A single count supports this clone. The genes are TRBV7-2 and TRBJ1-5; D possibly corresponds to TRBD1 (6 bases). V dropped 5 bases and J dropped 0 bases, with 11 bases sitting between them. Per germline, CDR1 SGHTA and CDR2 FQGNSA. The CDR3 is 15 amino acids. The CDR3 reads CASSEGGYSNQPQHF. The CDR3 region has the DNA TGTGCCAGCAGCGAAGGGGGTTATAGCAATCAGCCCCAGCATTTT.

The gene calls are TRBV6-6 and TRBJ2-3, with D possibly TRBD2 on 7 matching bases. The V end lost 6 bases, the J end lost 3 bases, and 28 bases lay between the germline ends. This CDR3 has 19 residues. The germline V gene has CDR1 MNHNY and CDR2 SVGAGI (reference sequence). This CDR3 reads CASSRRGRGAGEVTDTQYF. The CDR3 DNA follows: TGTGCCAGCAGCCGAAGGGGTCGGGGGGCCGGAGAAGTTACAGATACGCAGTATTTT.

The chain has TRBV15 and TRBJ2-1; 9 positions agree with TRBD2. This CDR3 spans 17 amino acids. V lost 1 base to trimming and J lost 8 bases; unmatched junction nucleotides: 12. Looked up from germline, CDR1 is LNHNV and CDR2 is YYDKDF (reference sequence). CDR3 sequence: CATSRGVVAGVIDEQFF. The CDR3 DNA reads as TGTGCCACCAGCAGAGGAGTGGTAGCGGGAGTTATCGATGAGCAGTTCTTC.

CDR3 nucleotide sequence: TGCGCCAGCAGTCCGTTGGGCCAGACGGACTATAGCAATCAGCCCCAGCATTTT. Its translation: CASSPLGQTDYSNQPQHF. The genes are TRBV23-1 and TRBJ1-5, with D uncertain. TRBV23-1 is filed as an ORF, its function uncertain. V dropped 4 bases and J dropped 0 bases, with 19 bases sitting between them. The CDR3 spans 18 residues.

The CDR3 DNA reads as TGTGCCAGCAGTTTTTGGCCTAGCGGACCTAGCTCCTACGAGCAGTACTTC. It is translated as CASSFWPSGPSSYEQYF. This chain joins TRBV27 and TRBJ2-7; 7 positions agree with TRBD2. Germline CDR1 and CDR2: MNHEY and SMNVEV (reference sequence). Trimming at V came to 3 bases and at J to 0 bases, leaving 11 bases not matched to a gene. CDR3 size: 17 residues.

Many counts were recorded for this clone. This chain connects TRBV11-3 to TRBJ2-2; 8 bases match TRBD2. Germline V gene lookup returns CDR1 SGHNT and CDR2 YENEEA. The CDR3 totals 13 residues. Losses at the gene ends were 5 bases for V and 6 bases for J; bases not matched to a gene: 2. CDR3 in DNA: TGTGCCAGCAGCAAGACTAGCGCCGGGGAGCTGTTTTTT. Its translation is CASSKTSAGELFF.

This chain joins TRBV4-1 and TRBJ1-4; D uncertain. V lost 1 base to trimming and J lost 0 bases, with 6 bases between them. CDR3 size: 15 residues. Germline CDR1 and CDR2: MGHRA and YSYEKL. CDR3 sequence (DNA): TGCGCCAGCAGCCAAGGCGGCGCAACTAATGAAAAACTGTTTTTT. This encodes CASSQGGATNEKLFF.

The chain couples TRBV4-1 to TRBJ2-2, with 7 nucleotides matching TRBD2. V trimming: 8 bases; J trimming: 2 bases; junction bases outside the gene matches: 5. The CDR3 totals 14 residues. Germline loops: CDR1 MGHRA, CDR2 YSYEKL. As DNA, the CDR3 is TGCGCCAGCCGAGGGACTACAAACACCGGGGAGCTGTTTTTT. Encoded protein: CASRGTTNTGELFF.

The CDR3 spells CASSDDAGGPNTQYF. The CDR3 coding sequence is TGTGCCAGCAGTGACGACGCGGGAGGGCCAAATACGCAGTATTTT. The gene calls are TRBV6-4 and TRBJ2-3; 9 bases are a match to TRBD2. This CDR3 comprises 15 residues. Losses at the gene ends were 2 bases for V and 7 bases for J; bases not matched to a gene: 7. Germline loops: CDR1 MRHNA, CDR2 SNTAGT.

The genes are TRBV5-4 and TRBJ2-3; 11 bases match TRBD2. V was clipped by 4 bases and J by 1 base; unmatched bases: 5. The CDR3 totals 16 residues. Germline assignment: CDR1 SGHNT and CDR2 YYREEE (reference sequence). The CDR3 nucleotides read TGTGCCAGCAGCCTAGGACTAGCGGGCCGCACAGATACGCAGTATTTT. Translated, it gives CASSLGLAGRTDTQYF.

The chain recombines TRBV30 with TRBJ1-2; TRBD1 might be the D (6 bases). Germline V gene lookup returns CDR1 GTSNPN and CDR2 SVGIG (reference sequence). CDR3 length equals 13 residues. Trimming cost V 4 bases and J 0 bases, with 9 bases left between them. Here the CDR3 DNA reads TGTGCCTGGAAGGGACAAGCTAACTATGGCTACACCTTC. Translation: CAWKGQANYGYTF.

The chain combines TRBV5-4 with TRBJ1-2; 9 bases align to TRBD1. Per the germline V gene, CDR1 is SGHNT and CDR2 is YYREEE (reference sequence). J lost 7 bases, V lost 4 bases, and 8 bases had no gene match. The CDR3 is made up of 14 amino acids. As DNA, the CDR3 is TGTGCCAGCAGCCCGGGACAGGGAATGCTTGGCTACACCTTC. Protein sequence: CASSPGQGMLGYTF. The variable domain in full, with the rest retrieved from reference TRBV5-4 and TRBJ1-2, is ETGVTQSPTHLIKTRGQQVTLRCSSQSGHNTVSWYQQALGQGPQFIFQYYREEENGRGNFPPRFSGLQFPNYSSELNVNALELDDSALYLCASSPGQGMLGYTFGSGTRLTVV.

The V gene is TRBV11-2, the J gene TRBJ2-1; tentative D call: TRBD2 (5 bases). V gave up 1 base and J gave up 8 bases, with 9 bases separating them. Germline loops: CDR1 SGHAT, CDR2 FQNNGV. This CDR3 has 13 amino acids. This CDR3 reads CASSLGLRDEQFF. CDR3 bases: TGTGCCAGCAGCTTAGGGTTGCGGGATGAGCAGTTCTTC.

The table lists this clone with a few counts. The CDR3 coding sequence is TGTGCCAGCAGCCGGGAGCTCGCAAATCAGCCCCAGCATTTT. It yields the protein CASSRELANQPQHF. The chain links TRBV2 to TRBJ1-5, with unresolved D. V was clipped by 6 bases and J by 4 bases, with 13 bases between them. Germline CDR1 and CDR2: SNHLY and FYNNEI. This CDR3 spans 14 amino acids.

The CDR3 region has the DNA TGTGCCAGCAGTCAACAGACGAACACTGAAGCTTTCTTT. It yields the protein CASSQQTNTEAFF. The V and J genes are TRBV6-4 and TRBJ1-1; D is ambiguous. The CDR3 consists of 13 residues. The germline V gene encodes CDR1 MRHNA and CDR2 SNTAGT. Trimming shortened V by 5 bases and J by 1 base, and 8 bases separated the two germline ends.

The chain recombines TRBV2 with TRBJ1-6; D unclear. Deletions cut 1 base from V and 0 bases from J, with 10 bases between. The germline gives CDR1 SNHLY, CDR2 FYNNEI. The length of the CDR3 is 17 residues. The DNA of the CDR3 is TGTGCCAGCAGTGAAGGCCGTTCGAGCTCCTATAATTCACCCCTCCACTTT. It yields the protein CASSEGRSSSYNSPLHF.